This T cell receptor beta chain was captured by sequencing in a study of radiation and T cells in renal cell carcinoma. A note on this clone: What it recognizes is unknown.

Germline lookup yields CDR1 GTSNPN and CDR2 SVGIG (reference sequence). The CDR3 consists of 14 residues. V dropped 4 bases and J dropped 3 bases, with 12 bases sitting between them. The study's findings and limits: From baseline, blood top tumor clonotypes peaked at 2 weeks post-radiation.

Libraries were prepared by immunoSEQ multiplex PCR; TCRdb keeps only in-frame clonotypes and omits some of them. The table lists approximately 150,000 clones, approximately 90% of them singletons. Time point noted: baseline pretreatment blood. The treatment was: 15 Gy SBRT to primary tumor, nephrectomy 4 weeks later. Sequences were derived from blood, sampled from a patient whose treatment included radiotherapy and nephrectomy. V usage is TRBV30 and J usage is TRBJ2-2; D unclear. The sequence came from a woman in her 70s with renal cell carcinoma. Here the CDR3 reads CAWKRDRYTGELFF. DNA for the CDR3: TGTGCCTGGAAAAGGGATCGGTACACCGGGGAGCTGTTTTTT.